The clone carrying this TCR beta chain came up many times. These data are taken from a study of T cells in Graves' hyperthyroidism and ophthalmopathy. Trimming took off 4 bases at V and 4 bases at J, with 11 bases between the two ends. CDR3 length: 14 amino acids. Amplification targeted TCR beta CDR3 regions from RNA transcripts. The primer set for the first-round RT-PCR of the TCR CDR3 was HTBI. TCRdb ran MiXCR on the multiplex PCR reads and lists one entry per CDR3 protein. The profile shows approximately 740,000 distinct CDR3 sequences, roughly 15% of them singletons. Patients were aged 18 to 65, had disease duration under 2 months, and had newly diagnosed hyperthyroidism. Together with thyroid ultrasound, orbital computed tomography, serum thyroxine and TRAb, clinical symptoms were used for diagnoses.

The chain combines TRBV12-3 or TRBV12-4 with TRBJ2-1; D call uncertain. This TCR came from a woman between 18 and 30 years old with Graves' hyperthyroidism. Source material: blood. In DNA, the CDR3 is TGTGCCAGCAGTTCCCACCGCCGTTACAATGAGCAGTTCTTC. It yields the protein CASSSHRRYNEQFF.